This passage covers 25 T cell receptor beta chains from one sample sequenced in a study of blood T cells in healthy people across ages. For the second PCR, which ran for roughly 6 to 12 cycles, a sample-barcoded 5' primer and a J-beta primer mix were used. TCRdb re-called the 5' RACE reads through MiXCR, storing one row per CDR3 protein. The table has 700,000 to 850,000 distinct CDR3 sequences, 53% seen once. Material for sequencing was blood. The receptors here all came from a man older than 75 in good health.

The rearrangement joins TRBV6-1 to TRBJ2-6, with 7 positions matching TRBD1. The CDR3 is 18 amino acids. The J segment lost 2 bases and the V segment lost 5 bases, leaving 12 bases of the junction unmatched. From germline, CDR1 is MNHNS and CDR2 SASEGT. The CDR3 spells CASSPSGTALPGANVLTF. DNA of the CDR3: TGTGCCAGCAGTCCATCCGGGACAGCCCTTCCTGGGGCCAACGTCCTGACTTTC.

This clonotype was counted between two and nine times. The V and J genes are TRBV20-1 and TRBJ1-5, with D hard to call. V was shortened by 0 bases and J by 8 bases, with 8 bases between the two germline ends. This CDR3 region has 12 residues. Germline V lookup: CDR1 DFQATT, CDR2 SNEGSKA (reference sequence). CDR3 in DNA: TGCAGTGCTAGAGATAGGGCCGAGCCCCAGCATTTT. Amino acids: CSARDRAEPQHF.

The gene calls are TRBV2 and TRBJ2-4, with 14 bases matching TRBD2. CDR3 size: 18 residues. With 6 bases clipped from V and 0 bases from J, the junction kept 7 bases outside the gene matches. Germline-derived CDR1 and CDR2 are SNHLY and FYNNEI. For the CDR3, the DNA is TGTGCCAGCAGGCCGGGACTAGCGGGAGAACTAGCCAAAAACATTCAGTACTTC. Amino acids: CASRPGLAGELAKNIQYF. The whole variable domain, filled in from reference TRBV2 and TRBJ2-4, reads EPEVTQTPSHQVTQMGQEVILRCVPISNHLYFYWYRQILGQKVEFLVSFYNNEISEKSEIFDDQFSVERPDGSNFTLKIRSTKLEDSAMYFCASRPGLAGELAKNIQYFGAGTRLSVL.

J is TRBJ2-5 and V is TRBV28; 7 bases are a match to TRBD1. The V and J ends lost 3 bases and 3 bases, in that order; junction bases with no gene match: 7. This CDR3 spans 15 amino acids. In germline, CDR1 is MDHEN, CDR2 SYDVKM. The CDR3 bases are TGTGCCAGCAGTTTCACAGGGGCTAATAAAGAGACCCAGTACTTC. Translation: CASSFTGANKETQYF.

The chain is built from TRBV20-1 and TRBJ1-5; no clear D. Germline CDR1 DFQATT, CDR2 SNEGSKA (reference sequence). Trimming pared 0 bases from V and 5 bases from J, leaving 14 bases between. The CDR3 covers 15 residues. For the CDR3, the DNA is TGCAGTGCTAGAGATCACGGCTCGGGCGATCAGCCCCAGCATTTT. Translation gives CSARDHGSGDQPQHF.

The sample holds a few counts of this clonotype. The CDR3 DNA sequence: TGCAGCGCCGGAGACAGGGGAGGCTATGGCTACACCTTC. Protein: CSAGDRGGYGYTF. The chain employs TRBV29-1 and TRBJ1-2; 8 nucleotides line up with TRBD1. Germline V gene sequence: CDR1 SQVTM, CDR2 ANQGSEA. V shed 7 bases and J 4 bases; nucleotides not matched to a gene: 8. The CDR3 is 13 amino acids.

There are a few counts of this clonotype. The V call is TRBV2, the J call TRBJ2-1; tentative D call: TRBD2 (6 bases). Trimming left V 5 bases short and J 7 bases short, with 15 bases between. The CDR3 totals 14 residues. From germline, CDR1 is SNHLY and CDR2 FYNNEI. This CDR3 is CASSPGGMLNEQFF. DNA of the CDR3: TGTGCCAGCAGTCCAGGCGGGATGTTAAATGAGCAGTTCTTC.

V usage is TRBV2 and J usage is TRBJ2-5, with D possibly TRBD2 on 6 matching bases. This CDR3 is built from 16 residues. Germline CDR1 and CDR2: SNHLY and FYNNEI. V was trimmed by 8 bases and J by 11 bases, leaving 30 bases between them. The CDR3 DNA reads TGTGCCAGCTTAATCACGACTAGGTGGGTGTATAATGAGCAGTACTTC. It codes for CASLITTRWVYNEQYF.

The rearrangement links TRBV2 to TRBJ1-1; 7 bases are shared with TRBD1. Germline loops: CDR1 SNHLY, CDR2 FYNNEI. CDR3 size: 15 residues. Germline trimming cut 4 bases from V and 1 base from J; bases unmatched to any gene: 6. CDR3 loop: CASSGPGTENTEAFF. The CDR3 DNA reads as TGTGCCAGCAGTGGTCCCGGGACAGAGAACACTGAAGCTTTCTTT.

The CDR3 bases are TGTGCCAGCAGTTACTCGCGGGAGGTCAGATACGCGTATTTT. This sequence encodes CASSYSREVRYAYF. The chain links TRBV6-5 to TRBJ2-3, with 8 bases matching TRBD2. The CDR3 consists of 14 residues. Germline CDR1 and CDR2: MNHEY and SVGAGI. V gave up 0 bases and J gave up 14 bases; unmatched junction bases: 10.

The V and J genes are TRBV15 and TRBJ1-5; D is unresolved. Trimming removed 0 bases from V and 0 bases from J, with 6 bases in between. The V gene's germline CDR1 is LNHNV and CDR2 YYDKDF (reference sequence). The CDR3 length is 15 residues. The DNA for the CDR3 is TGTGCCACCAGCAGAGATGGCCCTAGCAATCAGCCCCAGCATTTT. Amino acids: CATSRDGPSNQPQHF.

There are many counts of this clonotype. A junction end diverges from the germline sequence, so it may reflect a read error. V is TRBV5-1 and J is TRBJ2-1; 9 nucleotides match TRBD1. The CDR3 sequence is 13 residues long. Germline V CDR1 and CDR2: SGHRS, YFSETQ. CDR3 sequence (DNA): TGTGCCAGCAGCCAGGGACAGGGAAATGAGCAGTTCTTC. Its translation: CASSQGQGNEQFF.

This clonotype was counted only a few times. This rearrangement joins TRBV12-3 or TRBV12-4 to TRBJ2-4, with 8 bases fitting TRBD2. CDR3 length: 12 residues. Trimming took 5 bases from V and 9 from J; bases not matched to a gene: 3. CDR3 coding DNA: TGTGCCAGCAGTCAAGGACTAGCCATTCAGTACTTC. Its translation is CASSQGLAIQYF.

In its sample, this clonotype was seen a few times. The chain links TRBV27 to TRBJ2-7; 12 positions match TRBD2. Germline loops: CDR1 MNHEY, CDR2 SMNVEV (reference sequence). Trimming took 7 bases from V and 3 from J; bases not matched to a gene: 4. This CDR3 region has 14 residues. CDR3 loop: CASTPSGRGYEQYF. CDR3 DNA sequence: TGTGCCAGCACCCCTAGCGGGAGGGGCTACGAGCAGTACTTC.

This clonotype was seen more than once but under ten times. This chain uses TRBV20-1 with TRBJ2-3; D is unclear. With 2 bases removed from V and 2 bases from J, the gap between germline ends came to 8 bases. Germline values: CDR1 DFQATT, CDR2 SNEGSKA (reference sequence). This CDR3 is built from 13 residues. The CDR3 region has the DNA TGCAGTGCTAGACAACCCTCCACAGATACGCAGTATTTT. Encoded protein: CSARQPSTDTQYF.

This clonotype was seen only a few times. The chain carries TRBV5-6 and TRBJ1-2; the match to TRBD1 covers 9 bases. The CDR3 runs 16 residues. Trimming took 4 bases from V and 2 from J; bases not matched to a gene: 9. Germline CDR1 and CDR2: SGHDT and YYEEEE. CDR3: CASSGRDRVENYGYTF. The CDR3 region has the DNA TGTGCCAGCAGCGGAAGGGACAGGGTGGAGAACTATGGCTACACCTTC.

The CDR3 loop reads CAISEGRKADEQFF. CDR3 sequence (DNA): TGTGCCATCAGTGAAGGTCGGAAGGCGGATGAGCAGTTCTTC. The chain employs TRBV10-3 and TRBJ2-1; D not resolved. Looked up from germline, CDR1 is ENHRY and CDR2 is SYGVKD. The CDR3 has 14 amino acids. V dropped 3 bases and J dropped 8 bases, with 14 bases sitting between them.

The CDR3, as DNA: TGTGCCAGCAGCGGGAGTATGGCCAACGTCCTGACTTTC. Translated, it gives CASSGSMANVLTF. The genes are TRBV3-1 and TRBJ2-6, with a weak D call TRBD2 (5 bases). The germline CDR1 and CDR2 sequences are LGHDT and YNNKEL (reference sequence). The CDR3 consists of 13 residues. Trimming shortened V by 5 bases and J by 6 bases, and 8 bases separated the two germline ends.

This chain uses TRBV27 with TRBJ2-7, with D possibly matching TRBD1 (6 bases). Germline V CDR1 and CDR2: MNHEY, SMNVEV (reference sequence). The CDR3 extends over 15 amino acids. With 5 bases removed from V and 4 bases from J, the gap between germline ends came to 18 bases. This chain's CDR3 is CASSHSQGTLYEQYF. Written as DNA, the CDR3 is TGTGCCAGCAGTCATTCTCAGGGGACACTGTACGAGCAGTACTTC.

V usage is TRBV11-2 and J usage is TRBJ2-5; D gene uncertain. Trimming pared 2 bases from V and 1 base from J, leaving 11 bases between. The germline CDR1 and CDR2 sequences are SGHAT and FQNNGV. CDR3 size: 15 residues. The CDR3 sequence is CASSLMASVQETQYF. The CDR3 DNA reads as TGTGCCAGCAGCTTAATGGCCAGCGTCCAAGAGACCCAGTACTTC.

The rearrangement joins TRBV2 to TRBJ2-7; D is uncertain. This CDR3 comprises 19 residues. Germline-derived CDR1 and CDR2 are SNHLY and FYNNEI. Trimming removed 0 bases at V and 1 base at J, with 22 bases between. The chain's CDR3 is CASSEAVAEVPLFSYEQYF. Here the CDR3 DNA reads TGTGCCAGCAGTGAAGCAGTGGCGGAAGTCCCCCTCTTTTCCTACGAGCAGTACTTC.

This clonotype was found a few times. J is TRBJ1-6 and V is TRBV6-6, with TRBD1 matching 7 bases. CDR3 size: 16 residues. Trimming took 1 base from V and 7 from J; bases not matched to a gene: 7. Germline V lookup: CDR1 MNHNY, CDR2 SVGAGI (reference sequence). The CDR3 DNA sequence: TGTGCCAGCAGTTACTTCCCCAGGGGGGGAAATTCACCCCTCCACTTT. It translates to CASSYFPRGGNSPLHF.

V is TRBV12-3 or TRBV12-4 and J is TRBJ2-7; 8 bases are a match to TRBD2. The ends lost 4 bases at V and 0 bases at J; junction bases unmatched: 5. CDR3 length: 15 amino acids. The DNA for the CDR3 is TGTGCCAGCAGTTGGATAGCGGGAAGCTCCTACGAGCAGTACTTC. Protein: CASSWIAGSSYEQYF.

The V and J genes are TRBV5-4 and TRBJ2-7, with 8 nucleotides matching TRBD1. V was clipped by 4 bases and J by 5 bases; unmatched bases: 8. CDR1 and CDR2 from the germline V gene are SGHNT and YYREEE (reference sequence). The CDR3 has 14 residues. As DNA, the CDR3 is TGTGCCAGCAGCCCCCCGGACAGGGCAAACGAGCAGTACTTC. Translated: CASSPPDRANEQYF.

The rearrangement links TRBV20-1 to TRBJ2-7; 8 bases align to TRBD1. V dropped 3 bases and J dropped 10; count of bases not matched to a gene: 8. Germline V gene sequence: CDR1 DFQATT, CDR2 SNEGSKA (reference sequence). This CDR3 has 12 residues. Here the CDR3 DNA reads TGCAGTGCTAGCGGGGGACAGGCGTTACAGTACTTC. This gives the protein CSASGGQALQYF.